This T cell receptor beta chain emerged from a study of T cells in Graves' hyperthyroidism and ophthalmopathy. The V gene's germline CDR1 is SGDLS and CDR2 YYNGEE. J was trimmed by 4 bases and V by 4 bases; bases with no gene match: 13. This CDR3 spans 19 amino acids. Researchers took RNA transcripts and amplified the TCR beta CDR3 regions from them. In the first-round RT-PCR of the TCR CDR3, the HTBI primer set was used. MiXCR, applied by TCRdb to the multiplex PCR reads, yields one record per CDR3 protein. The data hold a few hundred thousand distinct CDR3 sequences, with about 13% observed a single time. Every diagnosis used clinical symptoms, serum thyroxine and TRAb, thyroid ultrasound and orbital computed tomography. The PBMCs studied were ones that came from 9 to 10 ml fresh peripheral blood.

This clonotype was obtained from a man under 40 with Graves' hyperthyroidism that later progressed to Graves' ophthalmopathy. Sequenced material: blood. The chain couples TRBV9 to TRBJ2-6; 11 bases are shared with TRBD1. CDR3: CASSFRGTGGLSGANVLTF. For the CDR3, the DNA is TGTGCCAGCAGCTTCCGGGGGACAGGGGGTTTGTCCGGGGCCAACGTCCTGACTTTC. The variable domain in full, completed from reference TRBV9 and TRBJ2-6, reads DSGVTQTPKHLITATGQRVTLRCSPRSGDLSVYWYQQSLDQGLQFLIQYYNGEERAKGNILERFSAQQFPDLHSELNLSSLELGDSALYFCASSFRGTGGLSGANVLTFGAGSRLTVL.